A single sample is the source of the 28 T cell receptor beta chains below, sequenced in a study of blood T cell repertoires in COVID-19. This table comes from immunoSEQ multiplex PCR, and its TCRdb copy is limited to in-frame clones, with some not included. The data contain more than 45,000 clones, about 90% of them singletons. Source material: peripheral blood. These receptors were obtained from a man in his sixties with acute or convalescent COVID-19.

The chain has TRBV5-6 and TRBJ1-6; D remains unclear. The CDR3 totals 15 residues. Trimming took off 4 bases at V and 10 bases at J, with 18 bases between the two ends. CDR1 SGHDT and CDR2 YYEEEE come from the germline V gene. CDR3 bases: TGTGCCAGCAGCCCGTCGGGGTCAAGAGGATCACCCCTCCACTTT. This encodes CASSPSGSRGSPLHF.

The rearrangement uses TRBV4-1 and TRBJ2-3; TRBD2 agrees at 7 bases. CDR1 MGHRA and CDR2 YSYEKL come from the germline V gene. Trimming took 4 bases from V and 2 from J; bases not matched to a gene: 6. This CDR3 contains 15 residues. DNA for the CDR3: TGCGCCAGCAGCCTAGGGTGGGACTACACAGATACGCAGTATTTT. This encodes CASSLGWDYTDTQYF.

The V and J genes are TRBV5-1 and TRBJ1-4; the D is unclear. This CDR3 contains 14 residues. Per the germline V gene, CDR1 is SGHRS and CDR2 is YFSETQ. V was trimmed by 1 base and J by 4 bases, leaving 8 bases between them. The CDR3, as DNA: TGCGCCAGCAGCTTGAACAGTGGTAATGAAAAACTGTTTTTT. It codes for CASSLNSGNEKLFF.

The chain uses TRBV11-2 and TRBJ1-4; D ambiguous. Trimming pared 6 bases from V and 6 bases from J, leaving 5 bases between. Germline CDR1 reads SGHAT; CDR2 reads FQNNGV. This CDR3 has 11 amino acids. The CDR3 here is CASRRDEKLFF. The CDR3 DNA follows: TGTGCCAGCAGGAGGGATGAAAAACTGTTTTTT.

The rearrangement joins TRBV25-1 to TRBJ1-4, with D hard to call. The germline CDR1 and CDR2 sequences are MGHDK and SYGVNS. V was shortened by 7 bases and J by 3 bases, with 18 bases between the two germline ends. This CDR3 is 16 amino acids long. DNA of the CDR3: TGTGCCAGCAAGTGGGGAGGCCCAGACTCTAATGAAAAACTGTTTTTT. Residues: CASKWGGPDSNEKLFF.

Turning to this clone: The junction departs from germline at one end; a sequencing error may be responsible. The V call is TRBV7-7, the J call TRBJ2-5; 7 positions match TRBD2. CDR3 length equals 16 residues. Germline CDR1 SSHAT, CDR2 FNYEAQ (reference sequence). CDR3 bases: TGTGCTAGCAGCTTAGGGGATAGCGGGTCCCAAGAGACCCAGTACTTC. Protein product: CASSLGDSGSQETQYF.

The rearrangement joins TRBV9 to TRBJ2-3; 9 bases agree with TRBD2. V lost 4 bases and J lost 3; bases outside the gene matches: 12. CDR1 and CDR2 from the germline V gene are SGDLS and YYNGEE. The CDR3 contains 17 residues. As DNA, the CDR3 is TGTGCCAGCAGCCCCCTGTTTAGCGGGAGCGGGACAGATACGCAGTATTTT. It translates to CASSPLFSGSGTDTQYF. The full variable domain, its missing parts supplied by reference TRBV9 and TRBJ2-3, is DSGVTQTPKHLITATGQRVTLRCSPRSGDLSVYWYQQSLDQGLQFLIQYYNGEERAKGNILERFSAQQFPDLHSELNLSSLELGDSALYFCASSPLFSGSGTDTQYFGPGTRLTVL.

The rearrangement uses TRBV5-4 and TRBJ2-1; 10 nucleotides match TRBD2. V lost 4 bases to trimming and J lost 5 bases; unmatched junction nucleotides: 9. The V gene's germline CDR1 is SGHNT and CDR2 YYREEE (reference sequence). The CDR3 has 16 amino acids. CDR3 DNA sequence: TGTGCCAGCAGCGAGCCCCTAGCGGGAGTAGACAATGAGCAGTTCTTC. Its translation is CASSEPLAGVDNEQFF.

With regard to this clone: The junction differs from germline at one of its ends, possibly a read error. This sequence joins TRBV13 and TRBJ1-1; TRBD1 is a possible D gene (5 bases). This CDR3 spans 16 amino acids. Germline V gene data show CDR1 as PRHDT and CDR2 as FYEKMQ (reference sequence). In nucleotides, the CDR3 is TGTGCCAGCAGCATAGGATCCGGGACTGTGGAGACTGAAGCTTTCTTT. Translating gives CASSIGSGTVETEAFF.

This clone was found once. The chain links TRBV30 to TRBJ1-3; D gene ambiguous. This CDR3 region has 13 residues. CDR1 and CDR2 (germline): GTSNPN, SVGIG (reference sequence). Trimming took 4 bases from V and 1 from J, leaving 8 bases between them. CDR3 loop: CAWIPSSGNTIYF. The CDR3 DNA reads TGTGCCTGGATTCCGAGTTCTGGAAACACCATATATTTT.

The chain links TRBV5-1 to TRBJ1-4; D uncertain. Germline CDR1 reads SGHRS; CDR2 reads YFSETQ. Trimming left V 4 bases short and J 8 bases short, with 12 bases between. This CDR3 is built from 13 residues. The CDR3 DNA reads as TGCGCCAGCAGCCCCGGGGTCCGAGAAAAACTGTTTTTT. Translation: CASSPGVREKLFF.

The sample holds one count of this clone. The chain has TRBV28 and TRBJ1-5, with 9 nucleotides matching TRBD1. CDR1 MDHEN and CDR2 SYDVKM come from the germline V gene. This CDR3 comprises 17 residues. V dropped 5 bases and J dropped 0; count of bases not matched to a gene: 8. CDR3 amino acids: CASSRSGTGISNQPQHF. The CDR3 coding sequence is TGTGCCAGCAGTCGGTCCGGGACAGGGATTAGCAATCAGCCCCAGCATTTT.

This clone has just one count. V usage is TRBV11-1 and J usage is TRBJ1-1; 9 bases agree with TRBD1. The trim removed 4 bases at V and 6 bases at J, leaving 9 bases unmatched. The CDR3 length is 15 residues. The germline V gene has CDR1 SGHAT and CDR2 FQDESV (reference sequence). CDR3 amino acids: CASSSSEGQGAEAFF. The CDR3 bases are TGTGCCAGCAGCTCTTCCGAGGGACAGGGCGCTGAAGCTTTCTTT.

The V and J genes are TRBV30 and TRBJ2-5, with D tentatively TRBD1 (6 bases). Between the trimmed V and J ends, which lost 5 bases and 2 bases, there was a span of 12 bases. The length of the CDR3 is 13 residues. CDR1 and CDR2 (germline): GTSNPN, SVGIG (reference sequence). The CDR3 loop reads CAWLDSSQETQYF. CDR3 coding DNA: TGTGCCTGGCTGGACAGTTCACAAGAGACCCAGTACTTC.

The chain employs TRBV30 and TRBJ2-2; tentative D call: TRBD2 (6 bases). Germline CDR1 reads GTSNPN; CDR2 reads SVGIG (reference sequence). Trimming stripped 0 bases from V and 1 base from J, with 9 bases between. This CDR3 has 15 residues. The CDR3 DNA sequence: TGTGCCTGGAGTGTCGATAGCGGGAACACCGGGGAGCTGTTTTTT. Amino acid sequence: CAWSVDSGNTGELFF. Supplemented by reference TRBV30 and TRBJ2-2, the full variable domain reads SQTIHQWPATLVQPVGSPLSLECTVEGTSNPNLYWYRQAAGRGLQLLFYSVGIGQISSEVPQNLSASRPQDRQFILSSKKLLLSDSGFYLCAWSVDSGNTGELFFGEGSRLTVL.

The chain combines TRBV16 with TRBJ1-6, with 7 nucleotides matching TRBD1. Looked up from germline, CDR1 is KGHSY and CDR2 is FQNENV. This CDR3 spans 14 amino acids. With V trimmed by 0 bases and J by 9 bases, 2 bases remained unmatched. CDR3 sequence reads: CASSQSGGVSPLHF. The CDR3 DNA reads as TGTGCCAGCAGCCAATCAGGGGGCGTTTCACCCCTCCACTTT.

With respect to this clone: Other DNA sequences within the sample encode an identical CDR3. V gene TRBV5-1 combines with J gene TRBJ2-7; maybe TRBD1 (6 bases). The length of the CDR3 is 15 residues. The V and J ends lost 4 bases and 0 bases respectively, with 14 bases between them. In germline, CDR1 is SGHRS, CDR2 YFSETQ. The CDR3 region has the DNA TGCGCCAGCAGCAGCCGCCAGGGGTCCTCCTACGAGCAGTACTTC. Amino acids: CASSSRQGSSYEQYF.

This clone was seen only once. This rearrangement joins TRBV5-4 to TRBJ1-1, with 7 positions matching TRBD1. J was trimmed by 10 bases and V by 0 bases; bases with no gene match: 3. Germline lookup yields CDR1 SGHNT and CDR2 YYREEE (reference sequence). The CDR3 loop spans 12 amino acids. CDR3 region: CASSLDRGRAFF. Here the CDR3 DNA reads TGTGCCAGCAGCTTGGACAGGGGAAGAGCTTTCTTT.

This chain's CDR3 is CASSSQTGSGNTIYF. The CDR3 DNA sequence: TGTGCCAGCAGCTCACAGACAGGTTCTGGAAACACCATATATTTT. The chain is built from TRBV7-3 and TRBJ1-3, with D tentatively TRBD1 (6 bases). Germline CDR1 SGHTA, CDR2 FQGTGA. V lost 4 bases to trimming and J lost 1 base, with 11 bases between them. The CDR3 is made up of 15 amino acids. The full variable domain, in which reference TRBV7-3 and TRBJ1-3 provide the parts outside the CDR3, is GAGVSQTPSNKVTEKGKYVELRCDPISGHTALYWYRQSLGQGPEFLIYFQGTGAADDSGLPNDRFFAVRPEGSVSTLKIQRTERGDSAVYLCASSSQTGSGNTIYFGEGSWLTVV.

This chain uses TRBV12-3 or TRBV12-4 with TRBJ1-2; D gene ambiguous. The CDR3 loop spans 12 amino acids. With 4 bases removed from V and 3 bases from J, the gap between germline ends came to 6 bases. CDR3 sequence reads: CASSSPYYGYTF. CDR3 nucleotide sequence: TGTGCCAGCAGTTCCCCCTACTATGGCTACACCTTC.

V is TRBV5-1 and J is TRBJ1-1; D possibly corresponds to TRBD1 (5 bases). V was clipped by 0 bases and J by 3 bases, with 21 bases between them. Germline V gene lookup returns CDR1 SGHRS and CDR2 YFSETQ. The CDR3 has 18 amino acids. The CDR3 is CASSLARIPDKGDTEAFF. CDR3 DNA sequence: TGCGCCAGCAGCTTGGCCCGAATACCGGACAAAGGGGACACTGAAGCTTTCTTT.

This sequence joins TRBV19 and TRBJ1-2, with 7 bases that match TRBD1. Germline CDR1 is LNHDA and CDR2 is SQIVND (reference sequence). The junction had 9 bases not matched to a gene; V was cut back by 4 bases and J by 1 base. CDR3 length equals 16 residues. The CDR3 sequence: CASSTGQASRNYGYTF. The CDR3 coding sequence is TGTGCCAGTAGTACCGGACAGGCCAGCCGTAACTATGGCTACACCTTC.

The CDR3 DNA reads TGTGCCAGCAGCCAAGGTGAGGGTAATTCACCCCTCCACTTT. Its protein is CASSQGEGNSPLHF. The gene calls are TRBV3-1 (or the pseudogene TRBV3-2) and TRBJ1-6; unclear D gene. CDR1 and CDR2 from the germline V gene are LGHDT and YNNKEL (reference sequence). The CDR3 is 14 amino acids. V was pared by 1 base and J by 6 bases, with 7 bases between.

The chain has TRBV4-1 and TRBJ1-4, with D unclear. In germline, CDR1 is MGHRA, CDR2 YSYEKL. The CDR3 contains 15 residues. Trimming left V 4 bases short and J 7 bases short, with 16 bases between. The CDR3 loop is CASSLRGGWGEKLFF. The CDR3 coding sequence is TGCGCCAGCAGCCTAAGAGGAGGGTGGGGTGAAAAACTGTTTTTT.

The CDR3 reads CASSPGLGIEQYF. The CDR3, as DNA: TGTGCCAGCTCACCCGGGCTCGGGATTGAGCAGTACTTC. V usage is TRBV18 and J usage is TRBJ2-7; possible D gene TRBD2, 5 bases. Trimming cost V 3 bases and J 7 bases, with 13 bases left between them. The CDR3 contains 13 residues. Germline-derived CDR1 and CDR2 are KGHSH and LQKENI.

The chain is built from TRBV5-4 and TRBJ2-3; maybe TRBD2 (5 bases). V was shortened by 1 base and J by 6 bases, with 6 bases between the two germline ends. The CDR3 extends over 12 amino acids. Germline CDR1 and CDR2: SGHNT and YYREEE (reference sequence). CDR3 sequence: CASSLPGDTQYF. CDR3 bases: TGTGCCAGCAGCTTGCCGGGGGATACGCAGTATTTT.

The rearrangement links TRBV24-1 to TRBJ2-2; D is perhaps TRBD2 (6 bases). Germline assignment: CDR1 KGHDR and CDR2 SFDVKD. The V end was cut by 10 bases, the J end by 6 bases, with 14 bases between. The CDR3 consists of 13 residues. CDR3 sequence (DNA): TGTGCCACGGGGACTTCTCTCGCCGGGGAGCTGTTTTTT. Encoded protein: CATGTSLAGELFF.

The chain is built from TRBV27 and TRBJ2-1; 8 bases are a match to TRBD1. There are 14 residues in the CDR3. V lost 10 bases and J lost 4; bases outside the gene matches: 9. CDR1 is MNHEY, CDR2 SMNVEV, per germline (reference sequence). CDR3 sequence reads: CATTGTGLYNEQFF. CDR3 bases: TGTGCCACCACCGGGACAGGTCTTTACAATGAGCAGTTCTTC.